Presented here are 29 T cell receptor beta chains from one specimen sequenced in a study of cytomegalovirus exposure and HLA in healthy donors. With 60 Vbeta and 13 Jbeta primers, the PCR was carried out. Here immunoSEQ multiplex PCR was the method, and the copy in TCRdb shows in-frame clones only, minus some. The data show about 160,000 clones, with around 77% seen just once and 3.5% to 4.5% held by the top ten. Material for sequencing was PBMCs. All receptors derive from a man aged 30-40 years in good health and CMV-seropositive.

This clone showed up just a few times. CDR3 in DNA: TGTGCCATCAGTGGGGGACAGGGAGGAGAGACCCAGTACTTC. Protein: CAISGGQGGETQYF. V usage is TRBV10-3 and J usage is TRBJ2-5, with 9 bases that match TRBD1. The CDR3 totals 14 residues. With 4 bases clipped from V and 4 bases from J, the junction kept 4 bases outside the gene matches. Germline CDR1 reads ENHRY; CDR2 reads SYGVKD.

This sequence joins TRBV7-6 and TRBJ2-5, with TRBD2 identical over 14 bases. This CDR3 contains 16 residues. Trimming took 3 bases from V and 5 from J; bases not matched to a gene: 5. CDR1 and CDR2 from the germline V gene are SGHVS and FNYEAQ. CDR3 nucleotides: TGTGCCAGCAGCTTGGGACTAGCGGGGGCACGGGAGACCCAGTACTTC. It translates to CASSLGLAGARETQYF.

J is TRBJ1-3 and V is TRBV5-4; D is perhaps TRBD1 (6 bases). The CDR3 is made up of 13 amino acids. The V gene's germline CDR1 is SGHNT and CDR2 YYREEE (reference sequence). V lost 2 bases and J 7 bases, leaving 10 bases between the germline ends. CDR3 protein: CASSFQGQNTIYF. CDR3 sequence (DNA): TGTGCCAGCAGCTTCCAGGGGCAGAACACCATATATTTT.

The rearrangement uses TRBV7-9 and TRBJ1-1; no reliable D call. Germline CDR1 SEHNR, CDR2 FQNEAQ (reference sequence). Trimming shortened V by 5 bases and J by 7 bases, and 14 bases separated the two germline ends. The CDR3 extends over 13 amino acids. The CDR3 here is CASSHTESLEAFF. The CDR3 DNA follows: TGTGCCAGCAGCCACACAGAGTCCCTTGAAGCTTTCTTT.

This clone showed up just a few times. J is TRBJ2-7 and V is TRBV10-3; D possibly corresponds to TRBD2 (6 bases). CDR1 ENHRY and CDR2 SYGVKD come from the germline V gene. Between the trimmed V and J ends, which lost 6 bases and 7 bases, there was a span of 19 bases. The CDR3 contains 14 residues. The CDR3 is CAIRGTPESGEQYF. In DNA form, the CDR3 reads TGTGCCATCAGAGGGACTCCCGAGTCCGGGGAGCAGTACTTC.

This chain uses TRBV9 with TRBJ2-5; 12 nucleotides match TRBD1. This CDR3 comprises 15 residues. Germline CDR1 is SGDLS and CDR2 is YYNGEE. The ends lost 4 bases at V and 5 bases at J; junction bases unmatched: 6. The CDR3 DNA is TGTGCCAGCAGCTGGGGACAGGGGGCTAGGGAGACCCAGTACTTC. Residues: CASSWGQGARETQYF.

The chain joins TRBV27 to TRBJ2-7, with a tentative D call TRBD1 (6 bases). Deletions cut 5 bases from V and 5 bases from J, with 16 bases between. The length of the CDR3 is 14 residues. From germline, CDR1 is MNHEY and CDR2 SMNVEV (reference sequence). The CDR3 loop reads CASSARGITDEQYF. CDR3 bases: TGTGCCAGCAGTGCCAGGGGAATTACTGACGAGCAGTACTTC.

V gene TRBV7-2 combines with J gene TRBJ1-2, with 11 bases fitting TRBD1. CDR1 is SGHTA and CDR2 is FQGNSA in the germline V gene. V shed 2 bases and J 8 bases; nucleotides not matched to a gene: 4. There are 14 residues in the CDR3. Here the CDR3 reads CASSLWTGGWGYTF. For the CDR3, the DNA is TGTGCCAGCAGCTTATGGACAGGGGGCTGGGGCTACACCTTC. Filled out from reference TRBV7-2 and TRBJ1-2, the complete variable domain reads GAGVSQSPSNKVTEKGKDVELRCDPISGHTALYWYRQSLGQGLEFLIYFQGNSAPDKSGLPSDRFSAERTGGSVSTLTIQRTQQEDSAVYLCASSLWTGGWGYTFGSGTRLTVV.

The CDR3 DNA reads as TGCGCCAGCAGTCCACAGCGGGGGGCTAACACCGGGGAGCTGTTTTTT. Its translation is CASSPQRGANTGELFF. The V call is TRBV4-1, the J call TRBJ2-2; TRBD2 matches 9 bases. With 6 bases clipped from V and 2 bases from J, the junction kept 7 bases outside the gene matches. The CDR3 totals 16 residues. The germline gives CDR1 MGHRA, CDR2 YSYEKL.

In this sample, this clone turned up a few times. The chain carries TRBV27 and TRBJ1-5; D is perhaps TRBD1 (6 bases). The CDR3 is 17 residues long. The V end was cut by 1 base, the J end by 0 bases, with 13 bases between. The germline V gene encodes CDR1 MNHEY and CDR2 SMNVEV (reference sequence). The CDR3 sequence: CASSLWGGPYSNQPQHF. The CDR3 nucleotides read TGTGCCAGCAGTTTATGGGGGGGCCCATATAGCAATCAGCCCCAGCATTTT.

This clone was observed once. The chain joins TRBV14 to TRBJ2-5; 8 positions agree with TRBD2. Trimming at V came to 4 bases and at J to 13 bases, leaving 11 bases not matched to a gene. This CDR3 is 13 amino acids long. Germline values: CDR1 SGHDN, CDR2 FVKESK. DNA for the CDR3: TGTGCCAGCAGCCTCCTGGGACTAGGTAATCCGTACTTC. Its translation is CASSLLGLGNPYF.

This chain uses TRBV4-1 with TRBJ1-1; D not certain. Germline V gene data show CDR1 as MGHRA and CDR2 as YSYEKL. The CDR3 runs 16 residues. V gave up 2 bases and J gave up 2 bases, with 15 bases separating them. CDR3 nucleotide sequence: TGCGCCAGCAGCCAATACTATACGAGGCGAAACACTGAAGCTTTCTTT. It yields the protein CASSQYYTRRNTEAFF.

The rearrangement joins TRBV7-9 to TRBJ1-2; a possible D gene is TRBD1 (5 bases). The CDR3 totals 14 residues. Trimming shortened V by 9 bases and J by 3 bases, and 17 bases separated the two germline ends. CDR1 SEHNR and CDR2 FQNEAQ come from the germline V gene (reference sequence). For the CDR3, the DNA is TGTGCCAGGGTAGGGGTACCGAGAGACTATGGCTACACCTTC. Translated: CARVGVPRDYGYTF.

A remark on this clone: The sample has other DNA sequences that encode this CDR3 too. This chain connects TRBV5-1 to TRBJ1-1, with D possibly TRBD1 on 5 matching bases. Trimming pared 4 bases from V and 2 bases from J, leaving 12 bases between. The CDR3 is 14 amino acids. Germline V gene data show CDR1 as SGHRS and CDR2 as YFSETQ. The CDR3 nucleotides read TGCGCCAGCAGCCTCGGCGGGGGAAACACTGAAGCTTTCTTT. Translating it yields CASSLGGGNTEAFF.

This clone has only one observation. The V call is TRBV9, the J call TRBJ1-1; 10 nucleotides align to TRBD1. The CDR3 is 16 amino acids. V gave up 4 bases and J gave up 4 bases; unmatched junction bases: 10. Per germline, CDR1 SGDLS and CDR2 YYNGEE. The DNA of the CDR3 is TGTGCCAGCAGCTTCTCCCTGGGACAGGGGATCACTGAAGCTTTCTTT. Translating gives CASSFSLGQGITEAFF.

With regard to this clone: Other DNA sequences in this specimen translate into the identical CDR3. This rearrangement joins TRBV28 to TRBJ2-7, with D maybe TRBD1 (5 bases). CDR1 is MDHEN and CDR2 is SYDVKM in the germline V gene. Trimming left V 5 bases short and J 2 bases short, with 7 bases between. This CDR3 spans 12 amino acids. CDR3 in amino acids: CASSTGTYEQYF. In DNA, the CDR3 is TGTGCCAGCAGTACAGGCACCTACGAGCAGTACTTC.

This chain links TRBV30 with TRBJ1-2; maybe TRBD1 (5 bases). Germline CDR1 and CDR2: GTSNPN and SVGIG (reference sequence). CDR3 size: 17 residues. The germline V and J ends were trimmed by 0 bases and 0 bases, with 17 bases remaining between them. CDR3: CAWSVLSRQLPNYGYTF. The CDR3 DNA reads as TGTGCCTGGAGTGTACTAAGTCGACAGCTTCCTAACTATGGCTACACCTTC.

The rearrangement uses TRBV6-1 and TRBJ2-1; 13 positions agree with TRBD2. This CDR3 is built from 15 residues. CDR1 and CDR2 (germline): MNHNS, SASEGT. J was trimmed by 7 bases and V by 4 bases; bases with no gene match: 4. The CDR3: CASSGLAGGRNEQFF. The CDR3 nucleotides read TGTGCCAGCAGTGGACTAGCGGGGGGACGGAATGAGCAGTTCTTC.

The rearrangement joins TRBV14 to TRBJ1-1; 7 nucleotides line up with TRBD1. The trim removed 2 bases at V and 1 base at J, leaving 7 bases unmatched. Germline V gene sequence: CDR1 SGHDN, CDR2 FVKESK. The CDR3 has 16 amino acids. Here the CDR3 reads CASSQTGVSWNTEAFF. The CDR3 DNA follows: TGTGCCAGCAGCCAAACAGGGGTCTCATGGAACACTGAAGCTTTCTTT.

The chain links TRBV6-5 to TRBJ2-1, with 10 bases identical to TRBD2. Germline CDR1 and CDR2: MNHEY and SVGAGI. V lost 2 bases and J lost 9; bases outside the gene matches: 10. CDR3 length: 16 amino acids. CDR3 in DNA: TGTGCCAGCAGTTACGGGACAGCGGGGGGGCAGGGTGAGCAGTTCTTC. Its protein is CASSYGTAGGQGEQFF.

The rearrangement links TRBV18 to TRBJ2-2; no clear D gene. The V and J ends lost 4 bases and 0 bases respectively, with 6 bases between them. CDR3 length equals 14 residues. CDR1 is KGHSH and CDR2 is LQKENI in the germline V gene. The CDR3 region is CASSLHSNTGELFF. The CDR3 DNA reads as TGTGCCAGCTCACTGCACTCGAACACCGGGGAGCTGTTTTTT.

This rearrangement joins TRBV10-3 to TRBJ1-1; 7 bases match TRBD1. The CDR3 is 13 residues long. Germline V gene data show CDR1 as ENHRY and CDR2 as SYGVKD. Germline trimming cut 10 bases from V and 1 base from J; bases unmatched to any gene: 6. The CDR3 loop is CATCGTENTEAFF. Written as DNA, the CDR3 is TGTGCCACATGCGGGACAGAGAACACTGAAGCTTTCTTT.

This clone was observed a single time. The chain has TRBV29-1 and TRBJ2-7; D might be TRBD1 (6 bases). Trimming stripped 1 base from V and 0 bases from J, with 13 bases between. Germline-derived CDR1 and CDR2 are SQVTM and ANQGSEA. This CDR3 region has 15 residues. The CDR3 DNA is TGCAGCGTTGAAGCGAAGGGGGTGAGCTCCTACGAGCAGTACTTC. It specifies CSVEAKGVSSYEQYF.

This clone was detected only a few times. V and J are TRBV28 and TRBJ1-1; D ambiguous. CDR1 is MDHEN, CDR2 SYDVKM, per germline. V gave up 7 bases and J gave up 3 bases, with 18 bases separating them. There are 15 residues in the CDR3. The CDR3 nucleotides read TGTGCCAGCATTTCGCCGTCCCACGGGGACACTGAAGCTTTCTTT. The encoded protein is CASISPSHGDTEAFF.

This clone has just one count. The V call is TRBV10-1, the J call TRBJ2-1; D uncertain. This CDR3 region has 13 residues. V was clipped by 8 bases and J by 8 bases, with 16 bases between them. Germline V gives CDR1 WNHNN, CDR2 SYGVQD (reference sequence). CDR3 sequence reads: CASGSEVTDEQFF. Written as DNA, the CDR3 is TGCGCCAGCGGTTCTGAGGTCACGGATGAGCAGTTCTTC.

CDR3 amino acids: CASDGMASGVTDTQYF. In DNA, the CDR3 is TGTGCCTCCGATGGTATGGCCAGCGGGGTGACAGATACGCAGTATTTT. The V call is TRBV30, the J call TRBJ2-3, with TRBD2 matching over 7 bases. The germline V gene has CDR1 GTSNPN and CDR2 SVGIG (reference sequence). This CDR3 comprises 16 residues. Trimming took 7 bases from V and 3 from J; bases not matched to a gene: 16.

This clone was detected a few times. The chain employs TRBV6-4 and TRBJ2-2; TRBD2 matches 7 bases. CDR3 size: 16 residues. CDR1 and CDR2 (germline): MRHNA, SNTAGT. Trimming took 5 bases from V and 3 from J; bases not matched to a gene: 9. The CDR3 region is CASSPGLDSDTGELFF. For the CDR3, the DNA is TGTGCCAGCAGTCCCGGACTAGATAGTGACACCGGGGAGCTGTTTTTT.

This chain joins TRBV30 and TRBJ2-5; D possibly corresponds to TRBD1 (5 bases). Trimming stripped 3 bases from V and 6 bases from J, with 11 bases between. Germline-derived CDR1 and CDR2 are GTSNPN and SVGIG (reference sequence). The CDR3 extends over 12 amino acids. CDR3 nucleotides: TGTGCCTGGAGAGTGGGGCTAAAGACCCAGTACTTC. Its translation is CAWRVGLKTQYF.

J is TRBJ2-5 and V is TRBV5-4; D is unclear. Germline CDR1 reads SGHNT; CDR2 reads YYREEE (reference sequence). Trimming stripped 1 base from V and 2 bases from J, with 6 bases between. This CDR3 comprises 13 residues. For the CDR3, the DNA is TGTGCCAGCAGCTTGAACGGGCAAGAGACCCAGTACTTC. This gives the protein CASSLNGQETQYF.